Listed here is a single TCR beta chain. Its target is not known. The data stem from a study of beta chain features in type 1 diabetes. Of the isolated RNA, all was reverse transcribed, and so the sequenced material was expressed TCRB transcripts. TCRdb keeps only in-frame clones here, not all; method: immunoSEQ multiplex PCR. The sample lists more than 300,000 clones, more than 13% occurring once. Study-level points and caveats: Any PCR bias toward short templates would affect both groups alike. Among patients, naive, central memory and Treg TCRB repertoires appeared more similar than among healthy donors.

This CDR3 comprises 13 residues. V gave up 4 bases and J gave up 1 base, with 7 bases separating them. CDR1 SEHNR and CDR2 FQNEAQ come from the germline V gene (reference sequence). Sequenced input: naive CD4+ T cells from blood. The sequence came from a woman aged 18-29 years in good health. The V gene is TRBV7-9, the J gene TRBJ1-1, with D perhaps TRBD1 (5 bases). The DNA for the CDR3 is TGTGCCAGCAGCTGGGGGGGGAACACTGAAGCTTTCTTT. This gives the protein CASSWGGNTEAFF.